The rows below give T cell receptor beta chains drawn from one sample of a study of CD8 T cells in Susac syndrome. MiXCR, applied by TCRdb to the immunoSEQ multiplex PCR reads, yields one record per CDR3 protein. The sample includes about 110,000 distinct CDR3 sequences, 95% to 98% of them seen just once. The specimen was CD4+ T cells from PBMCs. These TCRs come from a human donor in good health. The CDR3 runs from the conserved cysteine through the conserved F or W. The D gene is left open where the match is weak. Clone size appears in some rows only: once, few, many, or a class for an expanded clone.

abundance: -; d_gene: -; j_gene: TRBJ1-4; v_gene: TRBV19; CDR3nt: TGTGCCAGTACCTCCCCTGGGGCTTCCGCAACTAATGAAAAACTGTTTTTT; CDR3aa: CASTSPGASATNEKLFF
abundance: -; d_gene: TRBD2; j_gene: TRBJ2-7; v_gene: TRBV28; CDR3nt: TGTGCCAGCAGTACTCGGGGACTAGCGGGGGGACACGAGCAGTACTTC; CDR3aa: CASSTRGLAGGHEQYF
abundance: -; d_gene: -; j_gene: TRBJ1-2; v_gene: TRBV5-4; CDR3nt: TGTGCCAGCAGCTCTGGACAGATCGACTATGGCTACACCTTC; CDR3aa: CASSSGQIDYGYTF
abundance: -; d_gene: TRBD1; j_gene: TRBJ2-2; v_gene: TRBV19; CDR3nt: TGTGCCACCTCAGGACAGGCGAACACCGGGGAGCTGTTTTTT; CDR3aa: CATSGQANTGELFF
abundance: -; d_gene: -; j_gene: TRBJ2-7; v_gene: TRBV24-1; CDR3nt: TGTGCCACCAGTGTCCAGGTGACCGCGGGCGAGCAGTACTTC; CDR3aa: CATSVQVTAGEQYF
abundance: -; d_gene: -; j_gene: TRBJ1-2; v_gene: TRBV9; CDR3nt: TGTGCCAGCAGCCCCCAGTCGGGTAAGGGCTATGGCTACACCTTC; CDR3aa: CASSPQSGKGYGYTF
abundance: -; d_gene: -; j_gene: TRBJ2-5; v_gene: TRBV2; CDR3nt: TGTGCCAGCAGTGAAGCAAGCAGGGGTCAGGAGACCCAGTACTTC; CDR3aa: CASSEASRGQETQYF
abundance: -; d_gene: -; j_gene: TRBJ1-5; v_gene: TRBV7-3; CDR3nt: TGTGCCAGCAGCCTTGCGCCCGGGAAGAGACCGTTACAGCCCCAGCATTTT; CDR3aa: CASSLAPGKRPLQPQHF
abundance: -; d_gene: -; j_gene: TRBJ1-2; v_gene: TRBV6-2/TRBV6-3; CDR3nt: TGTGCCAGCACCAAAAACAACCGGGACGGATATGGCTACACCTTC; CDR3aa: CASTKNNRDGYGYTF
abundance: -; d_gene: TRBD2; j_gene: TRBJ2-5; v_gene: TRBV29-1; CDR3nt: TGCAGCGTTGCGAGCGGGGGGGCTGTCGAGACCCAGTACTTC; CDR3aa: CSVASGGAVETQYF
abundance: -; d_gene: -; j_gene: TRBJ1-1; v_gene: TRBV29-1; CDR3nt: TGCAGCGTTGATGTAGCCGGGACACTGAACACTGAAGCTTTCTTT; CDR3aa: CSVDVAGTLNTEAFF
abundance: -; d_gene: TRBD1; j_gene: TRBJ1-6; v_gene: TRBV30; CDR3nt: TGTGCCTGGACCTGGACAGGGAAGGATAATTCACCCCTCCACTTT; CDR3aa: CAWTWTGKDNSPLHF
abundance: -; d_gene: -; j_gene: TRBJ2-5; v_gene: TRBV7-2; CDR3nt: TGTGCCAGCAGCTTAGGGGGTTACTGGCAGCAAGAGACCCAGTACTTC; CDR3aa: CASSLGGYWQQETQYF
abundance: once; d_gene: -; j_gene: TRBJ2-3; v_gene: TRBV7-2; CDR3nt: TGTGCCAGCAGCCCGACACGCCAGATGGGCACAGATACGCAGTATTTT; CDR3aa: CASSPTRQMGTDTQYF
abundance: once; d_gene: -; j_gene: TRBJ2-1; v_gene: TRBV18; CDR3nt: TGTGCCAGCTCACCAGCTGATGAGCAGTTCTTC; CDR3aa: CASSPADEQFF
abundance: -; d_gene: -; j_gene: TRBJ1-3; v_gene: TRBV3-1; CDR3nt: TGTGCCAGCAGCCCCCCGGGGGGCTCTGGAAACACCATATATTTT; CDR3aa: CASSPPGGSGNTIYF
abundance: -; d_gene: -; j_gene: TRBJ2-3; v_gene: TRBV4-2; CDR3nt: TGTGCCAGCAGCCAAAATGCCCTAGGGGGGACAGATACGCAGTATTTT; CDR3aa: CASSQNALGGTDTQYF
abundance: -; d_gene: -; j_gene: TRBJ2-7; v_gene: TRBV7-9; CDR3nt: TGTGCCAGCAGCTTGGGGGTTGATGGCGAGCAGTACTTC; CDR3aa: CASSLGVDGEQYF
abundance: -; d_gene: -; j_gene: TRBJ2-7; v_gene: TRBV18; CDR3nt: TGTGCCAGCTCACCCTACGGCTACGAGCAGTACTTC; CDR3aa: CASSPYGYEQYF
abundance: once; d_gene: -; j_gene: TRBJ2-6; v_gene: TRBV27; CDR3nt: TGTGCCAGCAGTCCCGGACAGTTTGGGGCCAACGTCCTGACTTTC; CDR3aa: CASSPGQFGANVLTF
abundance: -; d_gene: TRBD1; j_gene: TRBJ2-7; v_gene: TRBV28; CDR3nt: TGTGCCAGCAGTTTGATAACAGGGGGCCGCTCCTACGAGCAGTACTTC; CDR3aa: CASSLITGGRSYEQYF
abundance: -; d_gene: -; j_gene: TRBJ1-1; v_gene: TRBV12-3/TRBV12-4; CDR3nt: TGTGCCAGCAGTTTACCGTCGGGGGGCCCAAACACTGAAGCTTTCTTT; CDR3aa: CASSLPSGGPNTEAFF
abundance: few; d_gene: -; j_gene: TRBJ2-7; v_gene: TRBV3-1; CDR3nt: TGTGCCAGCAGCCAGGACAGTTCCTACGAGCAGTACTTC; CDR3aa: CASSQDSSYEQYF
abundance: once; d_gene: -; j_gene: TRBJ2-3; v_gene: TRBV2; CDR3nt: TGTGCCAGCAGTGAAGCGCTTCCTGATACGCAGTATTTT; CDR3aa: CASSEALPDTQYF
abundance: -; d_gene: TRBD2; j_gene: TRBJ2-5; v_gene: TRBV5-1; CDR3nt: TGCGCCAGCAGACTAGCGGGGGTCCAAGAGACCCAGTACTTC; CDR3aa: CASRLAGVQETQYF
abundance: -; d_gene: -; j_gene: TRBJ1-1; v_gene: TRBV6-5; CDR3nt: TGTGCCAGCAGTGACGGGGTGGGGATGAACACTGAAGCTTTCTTT; CDR3aa: CASSDGVGMNTEAFF
abundance: -; d_gene: -; j_gene: TRBJ2-1; v_gene: TRBV10-3; CDR3nt: TGTGCCATCGGGGCTGGAGTGAACAATGAGCAGTTCTTC; CDR3aa: CAIGAGVNNEQFF
abundance: -; d_gene: -; j_gene: TRBJ2-5; v_gene: TRBV18; CDR3nt: TGTGCCAGCACTCAGACTGGCTTTGGGGAGACCCAGTACTTC; CDR3aa: CASTQTGFGETQYF
abundance: -; d_gene: -; j_gene: TRBJ2-3; v_gene: TRBV30; CDR3nt: TGTGCCTGGAGTGTACAGGATACGCAGTATTTT; CDR3aa: CAWSVQDTQYF
abundance: -; d_gene: TRBD2; j_gene: TRBJ2-5; v_gene: TRBV5-1; CDR3nt: TGCGCCAGCAGCGGACTAGCGGGGGTACAAGAGACCCAGTACTTC; CDR3aa: CASSGLAGVQETQYF
abundance: -; d_gene: -; j_gene: TRBJ2-7; v_gene: TRBV3-1; CDR3nt: TGTGCCAGCAGCCAATCCCCGACCTACGAGCAGTACTTC; CDR3aa: CASSQSPTYEQYF
abundance: -; d_gene: -; j_gene: TRBJ2-7; v_gene: TRBV29-1; CDR3nt: TGCAGCGTTGAAGATCAGGGCACCTCCCCGGGCACCTACGAGCAGTACTTC; CDR3aa: CSVEDQGTSPGTYEQYF
abundance: -; d_gene: -; j_gene: TRBJ2-6; v_gene: TRBV28; CDR3nt: TGTGCCAGCTCTGGGGCCAACGTCCTGACTTTC; CDR3aa: CASSGANVLTF
abundance: once; d_gene: -; j_gene: TRBJ1-2; v_gene: TRBV6-5; CDR3nt: TGTGCCAGCAGTTACTCGAGAACAGGGCGGTATGGCTACACCTTC; CDR3aa: CASSYSRTGRYGYTF
abundance: -; d_gene: -; j_gene: TRBJ2-7; v_gene: TRBV2; CDR3nt: TGTGCCAGCAGTGTCCGTAGCAACTACGAGCAGTACTTC; CDR3aa: CASSVRSNYEQYF
abundance: -; d_gene: -; j_gene: TRBJ1-2; v_gene: TRBV7-9; CDR3nt: TGTGCCAGCAGCCCCATACAGGGAAGCAACTATGGCTACACCTTC; CDR3aa: CASSPIQGSNYGYTF
abundance: -; d_gene: -; j_gene: TRBJ2-1; v_gene: TRBV2; CDR3nt: TGTGTCGGGACCCCGCCCTACAATGAGCAGTTCTTC; CDR3aa: CVGTPPYNEQFF
abundance: -; d_gene: -; j_gene: TRBJ1-6; v_gene: TRBV9; CDR3nt: TGTGCCAGCAGCCGGGACGGAGCCGGTTCACCCCTCCACTTT; CDR3aa: CASSRDGAGSPLHF
abundance: -; d_gene: -; j_gene: TRBJ1-5; v_gene: TRBV7-2; CDR3nt: TGTGCCAGCAGCCTAGGGGCGTTACGGAATCAGCCCCAGCATTTT; CDR3aa: CASSLGALRNQPQHF
abundance: -; d_gene: TRBD1; j_gene: TRBJ2-2; v_gene: TRBV7-9; CDR3nt: TGTTTTTCCGGGACAGGGAACACCGGGGAGCTGTTTTTT; CDR3aa: CFSGTGNTGELFF
abundance: -; d_gene: TRBD2; j_gene: TRBJ2-7; v_gene: TRBV3-1; CDR3nt: TGTGCCAGCAGCCAAGGCGGCGGGAGCGGTTACGAGCAGTACTTC; CDR3aa: CASSQGGGSGYEQYF
abundance: -; d_gene: TRBD2; j_gene: TRBJ2-4; v_gene: TRBV20-1; CDR3nt: TGCAGTGCAAGAATCGGCCTAGCGGGAGGTTTGTACTTC; CDR3aa: CSARIGLAGGLYF
abundance: -; d_gene: TRBD2; j_gene: TRBJ2-4; v_gene: TRBV7-2; CDR3nt: TGTGCCAGCAGCCCGGGGGGGGCAGGCAAAAACATTCAGTACTTC; CDR3aa: CASSPGGAGKNIQYF
abundance: -; d_gene: -; j_gene: TRBJ1-3; v_gene: TRBV30; CDR3nt: TGTGCCTGGAGTGTTCAGGGGAACTCTGGAAACACCATATATTTT; CDR3aa: CAWSVQGNSGNTIYF
abundance: -; d_gene: -; j_gene: TRBJ2-7; v_gene: TRBV30; CDR3nt: TGTGCCTGGAGTGTACCTTCGGGGTTTAACGAGCAGTACTTC; CDR3aa: CAWSVPSGFNEQYF
abundance: -; d_gene: TRBD1; j_gene: TRBJ2-3; v_gene: TRBV18; CDR3nt: TGTGCCAGCTCACCTGACAGGGTTAGCACAGATACGCAGTATTTT; CDR3aa: CASSPDRVSTDTQYF
abundance: -; d_gene: -; j_gene: TRBJ2-7; v_gene: TRBV5-6; CDR3nt: TGTGCCAGCAGCCCGGGACGGATCTACGAGCAGTACTTC; CDR3aa: CASSPGRIYEQYF
abundance: -; d_gene: -; j_gene: TRBJ1-2; v_gene: TRBV2; CDR3nt: TGTGCCAGCAGCCCCCGGGGGGCTCGTAACTATGGCTACACCTTC; CDR3aa: CASSPRGARNYGYTF
abundance: once; d_gene: -; j_gene: TRBJ1-1; v_gene: TRBV19; CDR3nt: TGTGCCAGTAGTATGTTGTCGGATAAGAACACTGAAGCTTTCTTT; CDR3aa: CASSMLSDKNTEAFF
abundance: -; d_gene: -; j_gene: TRBJ1-5; v_gene: TRBV29-1; CDR3nt: TGCAGCGTTGGTTCGAGTAGCAATCAGCCCCAGCATTTT; CDR3aa: CSVGSSSNQPQHF
abundance: -; d_gene: -; j_gene: TRBJ1-1; v_gene: TRBV29-1; CDR3nt: TGCAGCGTCCTGGGACGGGAGAACACTGAAGCTTTCTTT; CDR3aa: CSVLGRENTEAFF
abundance: -; d_gene: TRBD1; j_gene: TRBJ2-4; v_gene: TRBV5-1; CDR3nt: TGCGCCAGCAGGTCCGGGACAGGGGGTCGGAACATTCAGTACTTC; CDR3aa: CASRSGTGGRNIQYF
abundance: -; d_gene: -; j_gene: TRBJ2-1; v_gene: TRBV12-3/TRBV12-4; CDR3nt: TGTGCCAGCAGTTTTTCGGCGGGCCGTGGAAATGAGCAGTTCTTC; CDR3aa: CASSFSAGRGNEQFF
abundance: -; d_gene: -; j_gene: TRBJ1-2; v_gene: TRBV2; CDR3nt: TGTGCCAGCAGTGAAGCGCGCACCAACTATGGCTACACCTTC; CDR3aa: CASSEARTNYGYTF
abundance: -; d_gene: TRBD2; j_gene: TRBJ2-5; v_gene: TRBV5-4; CDR3nt: TGTGCCAGCAGCTGGGGACTAGCGGGAGGTAAAGAGACCCAGTACTTC; CDR3aa: CASSWGLAGGKETQYF